The clone carrying this TCR beta chain was detected a few times. This entry is derived from a study of identical twins. This CDR3 spans 15 amino acids. The J segment lost 8 bases and the V segment lost 5 bases, leaving 12 bases of the junction unmatched. Per the germline V gene, CDR1 is SGHAT and CDR2 is FQNNGV. From the 5' RACE reads, TCRdb called clonotypes with MiXCR, one entry per CDR3 protein. The sample gives 550,000 to 700,000 distinct CDR3 sequences, around 9.6% of which show up once; roughly 3.2% is in the top ten. The data were also submitted as part of a second study, on yellow fever vaccine responses in identical twins.

The gene calls are TRBV11-2 and TRBJ2-1; 7 bases align to TRBD1. This TCR was sampled from a woman younger than 30 in good health. The specimen sequenced was PBMCs. CDR3 sequence: CASSPRDRAFDEQFF. CDR3 nucleotides: TGTGCCAGCAGCCCCCGAGACAGGGCTTTTGATGAGCAGTTCTTC.